A single sample gave rise to the 8 T cell receptor beta chains below, sequenced in a study of blood T cells in healthy people across ages. Combining a sample-barcoded 5' primer with a J-beta primer mix, a second PCR ran for about 6 to 12 cycles. TCRdb re-called the 5' RACE reads through MiXCR, storing one row per CDR3 protein. The table includes 800,000 to 950,000 distinct CDR3 sequences, 45% to 50% detected once. Sequencing input: blood. These receptors all stem from a man younger than 45 in good health.

The chain uses TRBV24-1 and TRBJ2-3; no clear D gene. Looked up from germline, CDR1 is KGHDR and CDR2 is SFDVKD. This CDR3 is built from 13 residues. Between the trimmed V and J ends, which lost 4 bases and 2 bases, there was a span of 6 bases. The chain's CDR3 is CATSDTYTDTQYF. The CDR3 DNA is TGTGCCACCAGTGACACCTACACAGATACGCAGTATTTT.

The genes are TRBV4-3 and TRBJ1-2, with a possible D match to TRBD1 (6 bases). The CDR3 consists of 15 residues. V lost 1 base, J lost 4 bases, and 13 bases lay in between. Germline V CDR1 and CDR2: LGHNA, YSLEER. CDR3 residues: CASSQAYGTIYGYTF. The CDR3 DNA is TGCGCCAGCAGCCAAGCGTACGGGACAATCTATGGCTACACCTTC.

The rearrangement uses TRBV6-2 or TRBV6-3 and TRBJ2-1, with TRBD2 matching over 8 bases. The germline CDR1 and CDR2 sequences are MNHEY and SVGEGT. J lost 6 bases, V lost 4 bases, and 14 bases had no gene match. The CDR3 runs to 17 residues. The CDR3 protein is CASSFPDPLAACNEQFF. The CDR3 coding sequence is TGTGCCAGCAGTTTCCCCGACCCACTAGCGGCCTGCAATGAGCAGTTCTTC.

This chain joins TRBV20-1 and TRBJ2-1; perhaps TRBD2 as D (6 bases). CDR1 is DFQATT, CDR2 SNEGSKA, per germline (reference sequence). CDR3 length equals 13 residues. V lost 4 bases and J lost 4, with 11 bases in between. This chain's CDR3 is CSATRDLYNEQFF. The CDR3 nucleotides are TGCAGTGCTACCCGGGACTTATACAATGAGCAGTTCTTC.

The chain employs TRBV4-1 and TRBJ2-2, with TRBD2 identical over 14 bases. V trimming: 4 bases; J trimming: 4 bases; junction bases outside the gene matches: 8. CDR3 length equals 18 residues. Germline V lookup: CDR1 MGHRA, CDR2 YSYEKL. The CDR3 nucleotides read TGCGCCAGCAGCCTGGGGACTAGCGGGGGTGCAAGCACCGGGGAGCTGTTTTTT. It codes for CASSLGTSGGASTGELFF.

The chain is built from TRBV20-1 and TRBJ1-4; no clear D gene. Germline V CDR1 and CDR2: DFQATT, SNEGSKA (reference sequence). The V gene lost 0 bases and the J gene lost 4 bases, with 12 bases spanning the gap. This CDR3 region has 15 residues. CDR3 amino acids: CSARDPGSLNEKLFF. The CDR3 DNA reads TGCAGTGCTAGAGATCCGGGAAGCCTTAATGAAAAACTGTTTTTT.

In this sample, this clonotype turned up a few times. The CDR3 region is CSVEDPAQVYGYTF. The CDR3 nucleotides read TGCAGCGTTGAAGACCCCGCCCAGGTCTATGGCTACACCTTC. The V gene is TRBV29-1, the J gene TRBJ1-2, with D unclear. Germline V lookup: CDR1 SQVTM, CDR2 ANQGSEA. Trimming cost V 0 bases and J 4 bases, with 12 bases left between them. This CDR3 is 14 amino acids long. Using reference TRBV29-1 and TRBJ1-2 for the parts outside the CDR3, the full variable domain is SAVISQKPSRDICQRGTSLTIQCQVDSQVTMMFWYRQQPGQSLTLIATANQGSEATYESGFVIDKFPISRPNLTFSTLTVSNMSPEDSSIYLCSVEDPAQVYGYTFGSGTRLTVV.

The gene calls are TRBV12-3 or TRBV12-4 and TRBJ2-3; 7 bases line up with TRBD2. J lost 4 bases, V lost 6 bases, and 7 bases had no gene match. The CDR3 is made up of 14 amino acids. CDR3 region: CASSPGTTADTQYF. The DNA for the CDR3 is TGTGCCAGCAGCCCCGGGACTACCGCAGATACGCAGTATTTT.